Described below is a single T cell receptor beta chain sequence and its context. The table lists this clonotype with many counts. It has no known antigen specificity. Base qualities are missing; no much larger clone stands one base away. The data were taken from a study of T cells in Graves' hyperthyroidism and ophthalmopathy (dated by TCRdb to about 2019). In the study overall: Peripheral blood was collected at initial diagnosis, before any treatment. The 90 or so discovery patients were randomly split 7:3 into training and test sets. To identify distinguishing TCR V-J signatures, a discovery cohort of 90 to 100 patients was used, comprising some 45 with Graves' ophthalmopathy and 57 with stable Graves' hyperthyroidism. The study also compared thyroid tissue and blood T-cell repertoires from about six Graves' hyperthyroidism patients. The paper reports TCR Vbeta CDR3 sequencing of approximately 140 peripheral blood samples: approximately 43 ophthalmopathy, fewer than 80 hyperthyroidism and approximately 17 progressor patients. Whether ophthalmopathy could be predicted prospectively was tested in an independent validation cohort made up of roughly 20 hyperthyroidism patients plus 17 patients who later progressed to ophthalmopathy. Following sampling, methimazole starting at 30 mg daily was given to hyperthyroidism patients, and high-dose intravenous methylprednisolone was given to ophthalmopathy patients.

Hyperthyroidism patients were newly diagnosed, had a disease duration of under 2 months, and were aged 18 to 65 years. Any patient with an uncontrolled infection, another autoimmune disease, pregnancy or lactation was excluded. Diagnoses relied on clinical symptoms, serum thyroxine and TRAb, thyroid ultrasound and orbital computed tomography. For progressor patients, blood was drawn at the first diagnosis of hyperthyroidism, before any ophthalmopathy symptoms had appeared. PBMCs were separated from approximately 10 ml of fresh peripheral blood using Ficoll-Paque density gradient centrifugation. Progressor patients were first diagnosed with Graves' hyperthyroidism and then developed ophthalmopathy during follow-up. Total RNA was extracted with Trizol reagent, and quality was checked on an Agilent 2100 Bioanalyzer. Amplification of TCR beta CDR3 regions was carried out from RNA transcripts. The first round of RT-PCR for the TCR CDR3 was performed with the HTBI primer set and the Qiagen OneStep RT-PCR kit. The libraries were constructed in a second round of multiplex PCR and then size-selected and purified. Sequencing of the libraries was done on an Illumina HiSeq2000 using paired-end 100 bp reads. Per the authors' processing: Raw data were processed with SOAPnuke, discarding reads with adapters, uncalled bases, mean Phred below 15, or no exact constant-primer or identifier match. High-quality paired reads were merged with COPE v1.2.5, and unique nucleotide sequences were defined as clonotypes. MiTCR v1.1 was used to align clonotypes to the IMGT TRBV, TRBD and TRBJ reference segments. Analysis was restricted to V-J combinations with a frequency above 0.0001, which covered about 99% of repertoires. The TCS score was defined as the ratio of F50 (clonal expansion) to E x V (chaos), calculated using BLOSUM62-based TCRdist between CDR3 peptides within each V-J. Welch's t-statistics and random forest reduced roughly 530 V-J features to fewer than 15, which were used in a naive Bayes classifier (R e1071). Using fastp trimming at Q25 and MiXCR clonotype assembly, TCRdb reanalyzed the public sequencing data and kept in-frame beta chains. Entries are consolidated by CDR3 protein sequence, retaining the most common genes and DNA. TCRdb, rather than the study authors, made the V and J calls. The sample table holds under 350,000 distinct CDR3 sequences, of which 20% to 30% were seen once. About a quarter of the sample goes to the ten largest clones.

The CDR3 contains 14 residues, cysteine and phenylalanine counted. Left in the record is the CDR3 DNA by itself, 42 bases read in frame from the first base. Sequences LGHDT (CDR1) and YNNKEL (CDR2) are obtained from the germline V gene (reference sequence). V lost 3 bases and J lost 4 bases; the stretch between them is 13 bases long. The paper as a whole reports these results and caveats: No statistical method was used to set the sample size in advance, and investigators knew the group allocation. Most expanded thyroid clonotypes (frequency above 0.001) were also found in blood, which suggests that blood repertoires may mirror thyroid immune responses. A model built on a 13 V-J signature distinguished ophthalmopathy from stable hyperthyroidism, reaching around 88% sensitivity and around 81% specificity in cross-validation and 80%/75% in testing. In validation, the model predicted progression to ophthalmopathy with approximately 71% sensitivity and roughly 75% specificity, a median of about 6 months before onset.

The sequencing input was blood. This TCR came from a man aged 40-50 years with Graves' hyperthyroidism that later progressed to Graves' ophthalmopathy. The chain is made from TRBV3-1 and TRBJ2-7, and TRBD1 may be the D gene, going by 6 matching bases. The CDR3 region reads CASSHPGHRYEQYF. The nucleotide sequence reads TGTGCCAGCAGCCACCCGGGACATCGGTACGAGCAGTACTTC.